The 10 T cell receptor beta chains presented below share a single source sample, sequenced in a study of blood T cells in healthy people across ages (dated by TCRdb to between 2014 and 2017). Library creation used 5' RACE. Sequencing relied on an Illumina HiSeq 2500. A second PCR of about 7 to 12 cycles was run with a J-beta primer mix and a sample-barcoded 5' primer. Using fastp at Q25 and MiXCR, TCRdb reprocessed the public reads and kept productive beta chains. Identical CDR3 proteins give one entry, which carries the most common genes and DNA. The sample has more than 800,000 distinct CDR3 sequences on record, under 45% of them singletons. Clones ranked in the top ten supply approximately 17% of the sample. The sample consisted of blood. All receptors come from a woman aged 60-70 years in good health.

The V call is TRBV5-6, the J call TRBJ1-2; 9 nucleotides agree with TRBD1. The germline V gene has CDR1 SGHDT and CDR2 YYEEEE. V was pared by 2 bases and J by 5 bases, with 16 bases of the junction left unmatched. This CDR3 region has 18 residues. CDR3 amino acids: CASSFYDRGFDLEYGYTF. In nucleotides, the CDR3 is TGTGCCAGCAGCTTCTACGACAGGGGGTTTGATCTTGAATATGGCTACACCTTC.

The chain links TRBV15 to TRBJ1-6, with D unclear. The CDR3 totals 16 residues. V was pared by 0 bases and J by 10 bases, with 16 bases between. CDR1 is LNHNV and CDR2 is YYDKDF in the germline V gene (reference sequence). CDR3 DNA sequence: TGTGCCACCAGCAGAGATCGGGTTCCGGGAGGGTCACCCCTCCACTTT. Translation gives CATSRDRVPGGSPLHF.

This clonotype was seen only a few times. V is TRBV20-1 and J is TRBJ2-3; D unresolved. This CDR3 spans 14 amino acids. With 3 bases removed from V and 1 base from J, the gap between germline ends came to 11 bases. Looked up from germline, CDR1 is DFQATT and CDR2 is SNEGSKA (reference sequence). CDR3 sequence reads: CSARSSRGTDTQYF. The CDR3 region has the DNA TGCAGTGCTAGGTCGAGTCGGGGCACAGATACGCAGTATTTT.

This clonotype showed up just a few times. The gene calls are TRBV12-3 or TRBV12-4 and TRBJ2-5, with 15 bases matching TRBD2. V shed 3 bases, J shed 7 bases, and the junction held 0 bases outside the gene matches. The CDR3 is 14 amino acids. The CDR3 spells CASSLGLAGGTQYF. CDR3 DNA: TGTGCCAGCAGTTTGGGACTAGCGGGAGGGACCCAGTACTTC.

The chain links TRBV28 to TRBJ2-2; 7 bases map to TRBD2. The CDR3 length is 17 residues. In germline, CDR1 is MDHEN, CDR2 SYDVKM. Trimming removed 10 bases from V and 5 bases from J; junction bases left unmatched: 19. The CDR3 spells CATLPGRVYSGTGELFF. The CDR3 DNA is TGTGCCACTCTCCCAGGGAGAGTATATAGCGGGACCGGGGAGCTGTTTTTT. The complete variable domain, with remaining parts taken from reference TRBV28 and TRBJ2-2, reads DVKVTQSSRYLVKRTGEKVFLECVQDMDHENMFWYRQDPGLGLRLIYFSYDVKMKEKGDIPEGYSVSREKKERFSLILESASTNQTSMYLCATLPGRVYSGTGELFFGEGSRLTVL.

A few counts support this clonotype. The chain has TRBV6-1 and TRBJ2-7; 7 nucleotides align to TRBD1. V trimming: 7 bases; J trimming: 0 bases; junction bases outside the gene matches: 9. CDR1 is MNHNS, CDR2 SASEGT, per germline. CDR3 length: 15 amino acids. CDR3 region: CASTPGQASSYEQYF. The DNA of the CDR3 is TGTGCCAGCACCCCTGGACAGGCTAGCTCCTACGAGCAGTACTTC.

This clonotype has a handful of counts. The chain is built from TRBV11-2 and TRBJ2-7, with TRBD2 matching over 9 bases. The J segment lost 2 bases and the V segment lost 5 bases, leaving 10 bases of the junction unmatched. This CDR3 has 16 residues. The germline gives CDR1 SGHAT, CDR2 FQNNGV. Here the CDR3 reads CASSPLGGRAPYEQYF. In DNA form, the CDR3 reads TGTGCCAGCAGCCCACTCGGCGGGAGGGCCCCCTACGAGCAGTACTTC.

V is TRBV4-1 and J is TRBJ1-4; D not certain. In germline, CDR1 is MGHRA, CDR2 YSYEKL. V lost 0 bases and J 1 base, leaving 15 bases between the germline ends. The CDR3 runs to 18 residues. The chain's CDR3 is CASSQEPSPGGTNEKLFF. CDR3 bases: TGCGCCAGCAGCCAAGAACCCAGCCCGGGAGGAACTAATGAAAAACTGTTTTTT.

V is TRBV6-6 and J is TRBJ2-3; weak D call: TRBD2 (5 bases). The CDR3 consists of 13 residues. Germline V gives CDR1 MNHNY, CDR2 SVGAGI (reference sequence). The V gene lost 4 bases and the J gene lost 10 bases, with 15 bases spanning the gap. CDR3 in DNA: TGTGCCAGCAGTTCCCTGAGCGCCGGGGCGCAGTATTTT. This encodes CASSSLSAGAQYF.

This chain uses TRBV6-5 with TRBJ1-5; 9 bases are shared with TRBD1. The CDR3 loop spans 12 amino acids. The germline CDR1 and CDR2 sequences are MNHEY and SVGAGI. J was trimmed by 11 bases and V by 6 bases; bases with no gene match: 5. As DNA, the CDR3 is TGTGCCAGCAGGGGACAGGGAGGAGCCCAGCATTTT. Its protein product is CASRGQGGAQHF.